The 2 T cell receptor beta chains below all came from one sample that was sequenced in a study of T cells in tumors after PD-1 blockade. Repertoires were generated with immunoSEQ multiplex PCR, while TCRdb's copy carries only in-frame clones and drops some. This sample carries some 14,000 clones, about 82% of them seen once, and the ten largest clones take 25%. Sequenced here: PBMCs, sampled after anti-PD-1 treatment. Every receptor here comes from a human donor with basal cell carcinoma.

The chain carries TRBV5-4 and TRBJ1-1; D possibly corresponds to TRBD1 (6 bases). Germline V gives CDR1 SGHNT, CDR2 YYREEE (reference sequence). Trimming took 5 bases from V and 4 from J, leaving 21 bases between them. There are 16 residues in the CDR3. The CDR3 reads CASSSGTPNGGTEAFF. Written as DNA, the CDR3 is TGTGCCAGCAGTTCCGGGACACCGAACGGGGGCACTGAAGCTTTCTTT.

This sequence joins TRBV6-6 and TRBJ2-3; either TRBD1 or TRBD2 may fit D (5 bases each). CDR3 length: 14 amino acids. Trimming cost V 4 bases and J 2 bases, with 10 bases left between them. Germline V gives CDR1 MNHNY, CDR2 SVGAGI (reference sequence). The CDR3 bases are TGTGCCAGCAGTTCGGGACCCCCCACAGATACGCAGTATTTT. Translated, it gives CASSSGPPTDTQYF.